This TCR beta chain stems from a study of T cells in Graves' hyperthyroidism and ophthalmopathy. Regarding the study as a whole: Ophthalmopathy, which appeared later, was predicted by the model a median about 6 months before onset. Clonotypes that were expanded in thyroid above 0.001 mostly appeared in blood too.

In regard to this clonotype: Its specificity is not known.

TCR beta CDR3 region amplification was performed from RNA transcripts. Initially, a first-round RT-PCR of the TCR CDR3 employed the HTBI primer set. TCRdb processed the multiplex PCR reads anew with MiXCR; each CDR3 protein has one entry. The data hold 350,000 or so distinct CDR3 sequences, with roughly 21% observed a single time. The authors obtained PBMCs from 10 ml of fresh peripheral blood. V lost 3 bases, J lost 8 bases, and 3 bases stayed unmatched. Germline CDR1 and CDR2: SQVTM and ANQGSEA. CDR3 length equals 12 residues. This clonotype was obtained from a woman aged 45-59 years with Graves' hyperthyroidism. The sample taken for sequencing was blood. The chain is built from TRBV29-1 and TRBJ2-1; 8 bases map to TRBD2. CDR3 in amino acids: CSVEAGGYEQFF. The CDR3 coding sequence is TGCAGCGTTGAGGCGGGAGGCTATGAGCAGTTCTTC.